This is a list of T cell receptor beta chains from one sample in a study of regulatory T cells in long-lasting Graves disease. TCRdb itself ran the multiplex PCR reads through MiXCR, one entry per CDR3 protein. Here the sample spans roughly 610,000 distinct CDR3 sequences, approximately 16% being singletons. Separately, the same data were catalogued under a study of T cells in Graves' hyperthyroidism and ophthalmopathy.

Sequences were derived from peripheral blood mononuclear cells (PBMCs), sampled at new diagnosis, from a patient treated with antithyroid drugs. All receptors come from a man between 18 and 35 years old with Graves disease. The CDR3 runs from the conserved cysteine through the conserved F or W. Fields, in order: clone size, J gene, D gene, CDR3 length, V gene, CDR3 protein, CDR3 DNA. D genes are given only for firm matches. Clone size is shown for a subset of rows, as once, few, many or a class of expanded clone.

>-|TRBJ2-7|-|13|TRBV5-1
CASSLGPGGEQYF
TGCGCCAGCAGCTTGGGGCCCGGCGGCGAGCAGTACTTC
>-|TRBJ2-2|TRBD1|14|TRBV4-1
CASSDRTGAGELFF
TGCGCCAGCAGCGACCGGACAGGGGCCGGGGAGCTGTTTTTT
>many|TRBJ2-1|TRBD2|14|TRBV20-1
CSAIRLAGLNEQFF
TGCAGTGCAATACGACTAGCGGGGCTAAATGAGCAGTTCTTC
>many|TRBJ2-1|-|14|TRBV18
CASSLDQLGNEQFF
TGTGCCAGCTCACTAGACCAGTTGGGTAATGAGCAGTTCTTC
>many|TRBJ2-3|-|11|TRBV12-3/TRBV12-4
CASRLRSAQYF
TGTGCCAGCAGGCTCCGAAGCGCGCAGTATTTT
>-|TRBJ2-7|-|15|TRBV12-3/TRBV12-4
CASSLQGESGYEQYF
TGTGCCAGCAGTTTGCAGGGTGAAAGTGGGTACGAGCAGTACTTC
>few|TRBJ2-1|-|13|TRBV20-1
CSARADYYNEQFF
TGCAGTGCTAGAGCGGATTACTACAATGAGCAGTTCTTC
>many|TRBJ2-5|TRBD2|13|TRBV20-1
CSARRLAGTPQYF
TGCAGTGCTAGAAGACTAGCGGGAACTCCTCAGTACTTC
>-|TRBJ2-3|TRBD1|15|TRBV6-4
CASAQGAGYTDTQYF
TGTGCCAGCGCTCAGGGGGCGGGTTACACAGATACGCAGTATTTT
>few|TRBJ1-1|TRBD1|13|TRBV6-1
CANDRGSNTEAFF
TGTGCCAACGACAGGGGCTCCAACACTGAAGCTTTCTTT
>many|TRBJ2-1|-|14|TRBV12-3/TRBV12-4
CASSLVSGNNEQFF
TGTGCCAGCAGTCTCGTCTCCGGGAATAATGAGCAGTTCTTC
>-|TRBJ1-1|TRBD1|14|TRBV10-3
CAISEVQGGTEAFF
TGTGCCATCAGTGAGGTACAGGGGGGGACTGAAGCTTTCTTT
>many|TRBJ1-1|-|14|TRBV7-9
CASSRGRMNTEAFF
TGTGCCAGCAGCAGGGGACGGATGAACACTGAAGCTTTCTTT
>many|TRBJ2-5|-|15|TRBV25-1
CASSDQGRNQETQYF
TGTGCCAGCAGCGATCAAGGACGGAATCAAGAGACCCAGTACTTC
>many|TRBJ2-2|-|13|TRBV6-1
CASSVRQAGELFF
TGTGCCAGCAGTGTTCGACAGGCCGGGGAGCTGTTTTTT
>many|TRBJ2-5|-|12|TRBV30
CAWSSEQETQYF
TGTGCCTGGAGCTCGGAGCAAGAGACCCAGTACTTC
>many|TRBJ2-2|TRBD2|17|TRBV27
CASSSRGGSRGTGELFF
TGTGCCAGCAGTTCGCGGGGGGGGAGCAGGGGCACCGGGGAGCTGTTTTTT
>many|TRBJ2-5|-|16|TRBV3-1
CASSQEGGGTQETQYF
TGTGCCAGCAGCCAAGAAGGAGGGGGGACGCAAGAGACCCAGTACTTC